This entry concerns a single T cell receptor beta chain. The germline V gene has CDR1 MDHEN and CDR2 SYDVKM. This CDR3 has 16 residues. The ends lost 6 bases at V and 1 base at J; junction bases unmatched: 4. The data are from a study of long-term antiretroviral therapy in people with HIV. Researchers ran immunoSEQ v3.0 at survey level. The data were produced by immunoSEQ multiplex PCR, yet TCRdb's version contains in-frame clones alone and is incomplete. The data hold about 33,000 clones, with roughly 96% observed a single time. The sequence was collected from a man under 40 with HIV. The sample here was unsorted PBMCs, taken around 6.6 years after starting antiretroviral therapy. V usage is TRBV28 and J usage is TRBJ2-3; TRBD2 aligns across 13 bases. The CDR3, as DNA: TGTGCCAGCAGCAGAACTAGCGGGGGGGGCACAGATACGCAGTATTTT. Amino acids: CASSRTSGGGTDTQYF.